This T cell receptor beta chain was recovered during a study of T-cell memory formation after mild COVID-19 (dated by TCRdb to the early 2020s). With regard to the full study: TCR sequence clusters from the two donors were largely donor specific. In two donors, T-cell clones that expanded and contracted after mild COVID-19 were tracked by sequencing TCRalpha and TCRbeta repertoires over time. The cohort comprised two young, previously healthy adult volunteers, one female and one male. The research as a whole found: Contracting CD4+ clones appeared mostly in the CM and EM memory subsets, whereas CD8+ clones were enriched in EMRA. SARS-CoV-2 specificity was not confirmed for the second-wave clones peaking on day 37. Only a couple of mild cases were covered by the study, and larger cohorts that include severe cases with pre-infection samples were considered necessary. Some responding clones were detected in pre-infection memory, which suggested that pre-existing cross-reactive memory T cells had joined the SARS-CoV-2 response. Balanced CD4/CD8 phenotypes were observed for clones contracting from day 15 to 85, whereas a bias towards CD4+ was observed for a second wave of clones expanding from day 15 to 37.

The CDR3 sequence holds 15 residues, the cysteine and phenylalanine included. CDR3 DNA only is kept here, 45 bases in frame from base 1. The V and J ends are trimmed by 0 bases and 9 bases, leaving 15 bases between them. The germline V gene encodes CDR1 LGHNA and CDR2 YNFKEQ. PBMCs were isolated by Ficoll-Paque density gradient centrifugation. Instrument used: Illumina NovaSeq 6000. cDNA libraries for TCRalpha and TCRbeta were prepared by 5'RACE using constant-segment primers, with sample barcodes and unique molecular identifiers added. RNA was extracted from every sample with Trizol reagent. Amplification of the libraries took two PCR steps, and the second step added a second sample barcode plus Illumina TruSeq adapters. Libraries were sequenced on an Illumina NovaSeq with 2 x 150 bp paired-end reads. Per the original workflow: Reads were demultiplexed and collapsed into UMI-guided consensus sequences with migec v1.2.7. Using mixcr v2.1.11, UMI consensuses were aligned to TRA and TRB V and J templates and then assembled into clonotypes. A clonotype was counted as expanded or contracted only if both edgeR and NoisET called the change significant, with noise models trained on biological replicates. For edgeR calls, the thresholds were a false discovery rate-adjusted p below 0.01 and a log2 fold-change of 1. As an exploratory analysis of dynamics, PCA with hierarchical clustering was applied to max-normalized trajectories of the 1000 most abundant clonotypes. Each responding clone was given a CD4 or CD8 phenotype based on the CD4+ and CD8+ repertoires, which had been sequenced separately. TCRdb's own reprocessing of the public reads used fastp at Q25 and MiXCR and kept productive beta chains. Each entry merges the rows of one CDR3 protein and shows their most common DNA and genes. Clone size and V and J calls follow TCRdb, not the original study. In this sample the table shows hundreds of thousands of distinct CDR3 sequences, roughly 15% of which occur a single time. The top ten clonotypes cover about 2% of the sample.

This clonotype was recorded a few times. Its specific antigen is unknown. No qualities accompany the bases; no much larger clone lies one base away. The clonotype was recovered from an adult woman who had mild COVID-19 (a few samples of this study predate the infection). The sample titles of this study are shuffled in the database, so cell type and time point are left out; the donor was told from shared clones. The chain links TRBV4-2 with TRBJ1-5; no confident D gene assignment can be made. The sample taken for sequencing was PBMCs or a T cell subset sorted from them (not recorded which). The encoded CDR3 is CASSQDRRGSLPQHF. The sequence in DNA is TGTGCCAGCAGCCAAGATCGTCGGGGTTCCCTGCCCCAGCATTTT.